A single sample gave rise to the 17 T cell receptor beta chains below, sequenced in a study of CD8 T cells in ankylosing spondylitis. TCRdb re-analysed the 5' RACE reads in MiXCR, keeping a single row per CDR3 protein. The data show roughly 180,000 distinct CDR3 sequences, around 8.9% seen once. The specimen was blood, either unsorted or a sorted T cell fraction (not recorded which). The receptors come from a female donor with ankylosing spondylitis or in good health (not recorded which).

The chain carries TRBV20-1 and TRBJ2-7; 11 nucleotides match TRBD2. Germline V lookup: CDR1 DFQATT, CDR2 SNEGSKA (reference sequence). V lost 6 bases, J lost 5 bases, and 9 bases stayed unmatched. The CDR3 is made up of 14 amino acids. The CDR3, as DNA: TGCAGTGCCAACCTACTAGCGGGAGTGAACGAGCAGTACTTC. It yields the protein CSANLLAGVNEQYF.

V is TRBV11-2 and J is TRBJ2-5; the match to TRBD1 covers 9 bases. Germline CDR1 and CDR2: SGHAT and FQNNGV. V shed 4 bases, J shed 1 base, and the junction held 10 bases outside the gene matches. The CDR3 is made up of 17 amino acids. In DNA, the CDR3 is TGTGCCAGCAGCTCCCCCCACGACAGGGGGTTCCAAGAGACCCAGTACTTC. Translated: CASSSPHDRGFQETQYF. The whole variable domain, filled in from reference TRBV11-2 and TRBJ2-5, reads EAGVAQSPRYKIIEKRQSVAFWCNPISGHATLYWYQQILGQGPKLLIQFQNNGVVDDSQLPKDRFSAERLKGVDSTLKIQPAKLEDSAVYLCASSSPHDRGFQETQYFGPGTRLLVL.

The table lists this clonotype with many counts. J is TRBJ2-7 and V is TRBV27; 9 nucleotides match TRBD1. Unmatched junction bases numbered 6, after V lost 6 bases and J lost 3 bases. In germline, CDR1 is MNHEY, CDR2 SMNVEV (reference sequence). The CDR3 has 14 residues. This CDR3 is CASSLGQGIYEQYF. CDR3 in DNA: TGTGCCAGCAGCCTGGGACAGGGAATCTACGAGCAGTACTTC.

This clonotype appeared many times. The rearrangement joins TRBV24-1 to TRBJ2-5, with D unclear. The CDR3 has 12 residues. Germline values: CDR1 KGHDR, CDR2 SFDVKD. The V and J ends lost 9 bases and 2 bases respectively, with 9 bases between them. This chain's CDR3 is CATADDQETQYF. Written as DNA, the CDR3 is TGTGCCACCGCGGACGATCAAGAGACCCAGTACTTC.

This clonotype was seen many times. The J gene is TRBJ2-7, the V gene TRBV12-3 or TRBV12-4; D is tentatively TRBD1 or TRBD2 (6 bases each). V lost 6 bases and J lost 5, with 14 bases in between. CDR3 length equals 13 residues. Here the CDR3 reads CASRQGGYHEQYF. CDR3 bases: TGTGCCAGCAGGCAAGGGGGGTATCACGAGCAGTACTTC.

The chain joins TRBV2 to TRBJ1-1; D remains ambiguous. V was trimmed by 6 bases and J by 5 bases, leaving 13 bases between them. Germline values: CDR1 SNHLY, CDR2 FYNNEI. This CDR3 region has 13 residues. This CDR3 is CASREGVGTEAFF. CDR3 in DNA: TGTGCCAGCAGGGAGGGCGTGGGAACTGAAGCTTTCTTT.

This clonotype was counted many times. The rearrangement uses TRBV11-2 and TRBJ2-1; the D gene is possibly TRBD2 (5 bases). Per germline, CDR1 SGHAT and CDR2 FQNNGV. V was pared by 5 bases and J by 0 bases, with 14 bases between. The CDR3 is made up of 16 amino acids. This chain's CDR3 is CASSLHSVSSYNEQFF. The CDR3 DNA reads TGTGCCAGCAGCCTTCATAGCGTAAGCTCCTACAATGAGCAGTTCTTC.

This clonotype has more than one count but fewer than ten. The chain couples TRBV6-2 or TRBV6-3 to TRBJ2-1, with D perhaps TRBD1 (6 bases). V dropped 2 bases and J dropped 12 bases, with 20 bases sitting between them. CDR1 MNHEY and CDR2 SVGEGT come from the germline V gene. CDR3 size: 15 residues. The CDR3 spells CASSYRGHVLGVQFF. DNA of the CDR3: TGTGCCAGCAGTTACAGGGGACACGTTTTAGGGGTGCAGTTCTTC.

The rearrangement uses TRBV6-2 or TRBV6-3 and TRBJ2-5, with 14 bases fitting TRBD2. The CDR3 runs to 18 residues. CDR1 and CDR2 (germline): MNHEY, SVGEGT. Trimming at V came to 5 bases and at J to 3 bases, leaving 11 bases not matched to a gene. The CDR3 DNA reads TGTGCCAGCAGTGGCGGACTAGCGGGAGGATGGGGAAAAGAGACCCAGTACTTC. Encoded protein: CASSGGLAGGWGKETQYF.

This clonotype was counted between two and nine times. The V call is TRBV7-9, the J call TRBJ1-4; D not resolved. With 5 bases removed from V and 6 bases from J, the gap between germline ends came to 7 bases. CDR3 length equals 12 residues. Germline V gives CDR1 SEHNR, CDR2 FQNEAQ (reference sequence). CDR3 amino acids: CASSPLDEKLFF. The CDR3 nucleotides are TGTGCCAGCAGCCCGCTTGATGAAAAACTGTTTTTT.

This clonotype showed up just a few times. CDR3 nucleotide sequence: TGCAGTGCTTCGGGACCAGATGCCCACCCTCCAAAATACGAGCAGTACTTC. Translating gives CSASGPDAHPPKYEQYF. The rearrangement uses TRBV20-1 and TRBJ2-7; D could derive from TRBD1 or TRBD2 (5 bases each). CDR1 and CDR2 (germline): DFQATT, SNEGSKA (reference sequence). V dropped 5 bases and J dropped 4 bases, with 27 bases sitting between them. This CDR3 is 17 amino acids long.

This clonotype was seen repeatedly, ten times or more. CDR3 coding DNA: TGTGCCAGCAGCCCGGGACAGGACACAGATACGCAGTATTTT. Protein product: CASSPGQDTDTQYF. This chain links TRBV7-6 with TRBJ2-3, with TRBD1 matching over 8 bases. Trimming cost V 5 bases and J 2 bases; bases outside gene matches: 3. CDR3 size: 14 residues. Germline loops: CDR1 SGHVS, CDR2 FNYEAQ.

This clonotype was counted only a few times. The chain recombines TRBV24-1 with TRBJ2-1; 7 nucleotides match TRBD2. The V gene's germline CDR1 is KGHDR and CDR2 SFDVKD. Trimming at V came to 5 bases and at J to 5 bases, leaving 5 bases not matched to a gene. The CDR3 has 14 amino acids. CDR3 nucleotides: TGTGCCACCAGTGCCCAGCGGGACCACAATGAGCAGTTCTTC. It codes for CATSAQRDHNEQFF.

CDR3 nucleotide sequence: TGTGCCAGCAGCTCTGCTTCGGTAGGGGAAAAACTGTTTTTT. It yields the protein CASSSASVGEKLFF. The chain combines TRBV7-9 with TRBJ1-4; D is unresolved. V was cut by 4 bases and J by 8 bases, with 14 bases left in between. Germline lookup yields CDR1 SEHNR and CDR2 FQNEAQ (reference sequence). The CDR3 spans 14 residues.

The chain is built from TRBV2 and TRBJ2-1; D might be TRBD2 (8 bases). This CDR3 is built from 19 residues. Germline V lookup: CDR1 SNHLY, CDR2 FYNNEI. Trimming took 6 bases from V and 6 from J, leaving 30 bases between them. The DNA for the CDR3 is TGTGCCAGCAGAGTGACGGACAGGTCGTACGCGGGAGGCCTCAATGAGCAGTTCTTC. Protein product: CASRVTDRSYAGGLNEQFF.

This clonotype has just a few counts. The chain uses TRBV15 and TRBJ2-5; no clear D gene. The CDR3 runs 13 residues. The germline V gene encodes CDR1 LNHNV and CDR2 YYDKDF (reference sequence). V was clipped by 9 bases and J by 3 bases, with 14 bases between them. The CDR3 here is CATGRSGKETQYF. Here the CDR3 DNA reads TGTGCCACAGGGCGGAGTGGGAAAGAGACCCAGTACTTC.

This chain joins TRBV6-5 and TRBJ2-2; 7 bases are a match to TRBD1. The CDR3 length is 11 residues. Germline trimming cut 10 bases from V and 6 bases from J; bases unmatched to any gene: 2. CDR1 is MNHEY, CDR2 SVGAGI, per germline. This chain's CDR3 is CATTGSGELFF. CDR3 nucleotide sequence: TGTGCCACGACAGGGTCCGGGGAGCTGTTTTTT.